This T cell receptor beta chain is from a study of T cell repertoires in cytomegalovirus infection. CDR3 length: 13 amino acids. The germline V gene encodes CDR1 SGHAT and CDR2 FQNNGV. V was pared by 4 bases and J by 6 bases, with 3 bases of the junction left unmatched. In TCRdb, the reads were re-called with MiXCR into one record per CDR3 protein. The sample comprises hundreds of thousands of distinct CDR3 sequences, about 42% of which are singletons, and 43% rests with the top ten. This clonotype showed up just a few times. What it recognizes is unknown. This specimen consisted of cultured PBMCs, obtained from culture after CMV antigen stimulation. The origin of this receptor is a human donor in good health (CMV status not recorded). Some clones in this sample may be carry-over from other donors' samples. The chain carries TRBV11-2 and TRBJ2-3, with TRBD2 matching over 8 bases. The CDR3 nucleotides are TGTGCCAGCAGCTCGGGGGGGCGGGATACGCAGTATTTT. Amino acid sequence: CASSSGGRDTQYF.